What follows is one T cell receptor (beta chain) and its context. There is no known antigen for this receptor. Base qualities are not at hand, and no much larger clone is one base apart. The CDR3 measures 14 amino acids from cysteine to phenylalanine. Only the CDR3 part of the read is kept: 42 bases, read in frame from the first base. At the junction V is shortened by 8 bases and J by 0 bases, with 12 bases in between. CDR1 and CDR2 (SNHLY, FYNNEI) derive from the germline V gene. This sample is drawn from a study of control samples from healthy donors and cancer patients (TCRdb year 2020). Libraries were prepared through the immunoSEQ multiplex PCR assay. The source is immuneACCESS, and TCRdb retained only in-frame sequences with V and J called. Part of the clones is not carried over; for the studies checked, unresolved V genes explain less than half of this, and the remainder is unexplained. The sample has roughly 120,000 clones on record, 88% of them singletons. The top ten clonotypes cover more than 2.5% of the sample.

The sample taken for sequencing was blood. The V gene is TRBV2 and the J gene is TRBJ2-3; confidence is insufficient to name the D gene. The clonotype originates from a man aged 45-60 years in good health. The sequence in DNA is TGTGCCAGCGTCTCGGTTACTAGCACAGATACGCAGTATTTT. Translated, it reads CASVSVTSTDTQYF.